The 23 T cell receptor beta chains reported below all come from one sample, sequenced in a study of identical twins. Each CDR3 protein is one row after TCRdb ran MiXCR on the 5' RACE reads. The profile shows under 500,000 distinct CDR3 sequences, approximately 15% of them singletons. Another study also made use of these data, one on yellow fever vaccine responses in identical twins.

The source material was CD4+ T cells sorted from blood. The source of these receptors is a woman between 18 and 30 years old in good health.

Many counts were recorded for this clonotype. The chain combines TRBV12-3 or TRBV12-4 with TRBJ1-1, with unresolved D. The CDR3 has 13 residues. The V gene lost 8 bases and the J gene lost 1 base, with 11 bases spanning the gap. The CDR3 DNA reads TGTGCCAGCTCAAAAGCGGGGAACACTGAAGCTTTCTTT. Its translation: CASSKAGNTEAFF.

This clonotype came up a few times. V gene TRBV10-1 combines with J gene TRBJ2-1; the D gene is possibly TRBD1 (6 bases). This CDR3 contains 14 residues. The germline V gene encodes CDR1 WNHNN and CDR2 SYGVQD (reference sequence). V shed 8 bases and J shed 3 bases, with 14 bases lying between them. The CDR3 bases are TGCGCCAGCTCTACAGGGTCGGACTACAATGAGCAGTTCTTC. Translating gives CASSTGSDYNEQFF.

This clonotype was detected a few times. V is TRBV7-8 and J is TRBJ1-6; D not certain. Germline V gene lookup returns CDR1 SGHVS and CDR2 FQNEAQ. CDR3 length equals 14 residues. The V gene lost 0 bases and the J gene lost 14 bases, with 14 bases spanning the gap. The CDR3 region is CASSLADLGFTLHF. CDR3 DNA sequence: TGTGCCAGCAGCTTAGCGGACCTGGGGTTCACCCTCCACTTT.

This chain joins TRBV6-5 and TRBJ2-1; possible D gene TRBD2, 5 bases. V lost 6 bases and J 7 bases, leaving 19 bases between the germline ends. Germline V gene lookup returns CDR1 MNHEY and CDR2 SVGAGI. This CDR3 contains 15 residues. CDR3 in amino acids: CASRPLAGAKNEQFF. In nucleotides, the CDR3 is TGTGCCAGCAGGCCCCTAGCAGGAGCCAAAAATGAGCAGTTCTTC.

V is TRBV20-1 and J is TRBJ2-7; TRBD1 aligns across 10 bases. Germline V gene sequence: CDR1 DFQATT, CDR2 SNEGSKA (reference sequence). CDR3 length equals 13 residues. After removal of 6 bases from V and 6 bases from J, the junction contained 8 bases not matched to a gene. CDR3 sequence (DNA): TGCAGTGCGCCCCGGGACAGGGGAGCCGAGCAGTACTTC. This translates into CSAPRDRGAEQYF.

This clonotype was recorded a few times. The gene calls are TRBV28 and TRBJ2-5; TRBD2 matches at 8 bases. The ends lost 6 bases at V and 1 base at J; junction bases unmatched: 13. Germline assignment: CDR1 MDHEN and CDR2 SYDVKM. This CDR3 contains 17 residues. The CDR3 bases are TGTGCCAGCAGCCCCCCGGGGCCTAGCGGGTTCCAAGAGACCCAGTACTTC. Translating it yields CASSPPGPSGFQETQYF.

There are many counts of this clonotype. The chain carries TRBV12-3 or TRBV12-4 and TRBJ2-1, with 7 bases fitting TRBD1. This CDR3 contains 15 residues. The junction had 8 bases not matched to a gene; V was cut back by 3 bases and J by 6 bases. The CDR3 coding sequence is TGTGCCAGCAGTTTCTTTGCCCCAGGGGGCAATGAGCAGTTCTTC. It codes for CASSFFAPGGNEQFF.

The chain uses TRBV5-6 and TRBJ2-7; TRBD2 aligns across 9 bases. The CDR3 length is 15 residues. Unmatched junction bases numbered 10, after V lost 4 bases and J lost 5 bases. CDR1 and CDR2 from the germline V gene are SGHDT and YYEEEE. In DNA form, the CDR3 reads TGTGCCAGCAGCCCACTTAGCGGGGGTTTTAACGAGCAGTACTTC. This sequence encodes CASSPLSGGFNEQYF.

This chain links TRBV5-1 with TRBJ2-1, with 11 bases aligning to TRBD2. The CDR3 runs to 13 residues. Germline values: CDR1 SGHRS, CDR2 YFSETQ. Losses at the gene ends were 5 bases for V and 7 bases for J; bases not matched to a gene: 2. The CDR3 loop reads CASSRTSGNEQFF. The DNA of the CDR3 is TGCGCCAGCAGTAGGACTAGCGGGAATGAGCAGTTCTTC.

J is TRBJ2-1 and V is TRBV11-1; 8 bases align to TRBD2. Germline assignment: CDR1 SGHAT and CDR2 FQDESV (reference sequence). There are 15 residues in the CDR3. Trimming at V came to 1 base and at J to 4 bases, leaving 3 bases not matched to a gene. In DNA, the CDR3 is TGTGCCAGCAGCTTAGAACTAGCGGTATACAATGAGCAGTTCTTC. This gives the protein CASSLELAVYNEQFF.

In its sample, this clonotype was seen a few times. V is TRBV3-1 and J is TRBJ2-1, with TRBD2 identical over 9 bases. The germline gives CDR1 LGHDT, CDR2 YNNKEL (reference sequence). V shed 6 bases and J 6 bases; nucleotides not matched to a gene: 9. The CDR3 extends over 15 amino acids. CDR3 sequence (DNA): TGTGCCAGCAGGCCGGGTCTAGCGGGGCCCAATGAGCAGTTCTTC. Encoded protein: CASRPGLAGPNEQFF.

This clonotype has more than one count but fewer than ten. This chain joins TRBV5-1 and TRBJ2-7; 7 bases are a match to TRBD1. Germline V lookup: CDR1 SGHRS, CDR2 YFSETQ. The CDR3 extends over 15 amino acids. The V and J ends lost 4 bases and 3 bases, in that order; junction bases with no gene match: 10. CDR3 sequence (DNA): TGCGCCAGCAGCACCGGACAGGCTTCGCTCTACGAGCAGTACTTC. Amino acid sequence: CASSTGQASLYEQYF. Variable domain in full (rest from reference TRBV5-1 and TRBJ2-7): KAGVTQTPRYLIKTRGQQVTLSCSPISGHRSVSWYQQTPGQGLQFLFEYFSETQRNKGNFPGRFSGRQFSNSRSEMNVSTLELGDSALYLCASSTGQASLYEQYFGPGTRLTVT.

The chain employs TRBV12-3 or TRBV12-4 and TRBJ2-3; 9 positions agree with TRBD2. Trimming at V came to 5 bases and at J to 0 bases, leaving 9 bases not matched to a gene. CDR3 length equals 17 residues. CDR3 in amino acids: CASSPLTSGRSTDTQYF. The DNA of the CDR3 is TGTGCCAGCAGTCCTCTGACTAGCGGACGGAGCACAGATACGCAGTATTTT.

V and J are TRBV10-3 and TRBJ2-7; 8 nucleotides agree with TRBD1. The germline V gene has CDR1 ENHRY and CDR2 SYGVKD. The CDR3 loop spans 17 amino acids. V gave up 6 bases and J gave up 1 base; unmatched junction bases: 14. The CDR3 loop reads CAIRGLNGTGQSYEQYF. The CDR3 region has the DNA TGTGCCATCAGGGGCCTAAACGGGACAGGTCAGTCCTACGAGCAGTACTTC.

The V call is TRBV3-1, the J call TRBJ2-5, with a weak D call TRBD2 (6 bases). The CDR3 sequence is 14 residues long. Germline CDR1 and CDR2: LGHDT and YNNKEL (reference sequence). Trimming pared 4 bases from V and 4 bases from J, leaving 13 bases between. The CDR3 protein is CASSLRKAGETQYF. CDR3 coding DNA: TGTGCCAGCAGCCTCCGGAAAGCGGGAGAGACCCAGTACTTC.

CDR3 bases: TGTGCCAGCAGTGAATCTGGCGGGGGAATCGGGGAGCTGTTTTTT. This gives the protein CASSESGGGIGELFF. This chain joins TRBV2 and TRBJ2-2; 7 bases align to TRBD2. J was trimmed by 7 bases and V by 2 bases; bases with no gene match: 7. CDR3 length: 15 amino acids. The V gene's germline CDR1 is SNHLY and CDR2 FYNNEI. The whole variable domain, filled in from reference TRBV2 and TRBJ2-2, reads EPEVTQTPSHQVTQMGQEVILRCVPISNHLYFYWYRQILGQKVEFLVSFYNNEISEKSEIFDDQFSVERPDGSNFTLKIRSTKLEDSAMYFCASSESGGGIGELFFGEGSRLTVL.

The V and J genes are TRBV7-2 and TRBJ2-7; TRBD2 matches 9 bases. J gave up 0 bases and V 5 bases, and 5 bases lay outside the gene matches. Germline loops: CDR1 SGHTA, CDR2 FQGNSA. The CDR3 has 15 residues. CDR3 nucleotide sequence: TGTGCCAGCAGCCATAGCGGGGGAGTCTCCTACGAGCAGTACTTC. This encodes CASSHSGGVSYEQYF.

Ten or more counts support this clonotype. This chain joins TRBV5-1 and TRBJ2-7; 7 bases are shared with TRBD1. V lost 2 bases and J lost 6; bases outside the gene matches: 8. This CDR3 has 14 amino acids. CDR1 and CDR2 (germline): SGHRS, YFSETQ. The CDR3 loop reads CASSFPRQGGEQYF. CDR3 nucleotides: TGCGCCAGCAGCTTTCCACGACAGGGCGGCGAGCAGTACTTC. Supplemented by reference TRBV5-1 and TRBJ2-7, the full variable domain reads KAGVTQTPRYLIKTRGQQVTLSCSPISGHRSVSWYQQTPGQGLQFLFEYFSETQRNKGNFPGRFSGRQFSNSRSEMNVSTLELGDSALYLCASSFPRQGGEQYFGPGTRLTVT.

This chain joins TRBV18 and TRBJ1-5; perhaps TRBD1 as D (5 bases). This CDR3 has 15 residues. From germline, CDR1 is KGHSH and CDR2 LQKENI. Trimming took 0 bases from V and 4 from J, leaving 10 bases between them. The CDR3: CASSPPGDGNQPQHF. The DNA for the CDR3 is TGTGCCAGCTCACCACCCGGGGACGGTAATCAGCCCCAGCATTTT.

The rearrangement links TRBV28 to TRBJ2-7; 7 positions agree with TRBD1. Germline CDR1 and CDR2: MDHEN and SYDVKM. The CDR3 is 17 residues long. V was pared by 2 bases and J by 4 bases, with 14 bases of the junction left unmatched. CDR3 in amino acids: CASSLGSLRDRAYEQYF. The CDR3 DNA reads as TGTGCCAGCAGTTTAGGATCTCTCCGTGACAGGGCGTACGAGCAGTACTTC.

The J gene is TRBJ2-7, the V gene TRBV7-2, with TRBD2 identical over 7 bases. Germline values: CDR1 SGHTA, CDR2 FQGNSA. The CDR3 extends over 14 amino acids. Unmatched junction bases numbered 9, after V lost 5 bases and J lost 5 bases. The chain's CDR3 is CASSRRGGDHEQYF. The CDR3 DNA sequence: TGTGCCAGCAGCCGCCGTGGGGGGGACCACGAGCAGTACTTC.

V usage is TRBV7-2 and J usage is TRBJ2-3; the D gene could be TRBD1 or TRBD2 (5 bases each). The CDR3 spans 14 residues. CDR1 and CDR2 from the germline V gene are SGHTA and FQGNSA. The V gene lost 5 bases and the J gene lost 3 bases, with 12 bases spanning the gap. The DNA for the CDR3 is TGTGCCAGCAGCACTAGATGGGGGACAGATACGCAGTATTTT. Translation gives CASSTRWGTDTQYF.

This clonotype was observed at least ten times. The chain carries TRBV10-3 and TRBJ2-7; TRBD2 agrees at 10 bases. The CDR3 has 15 residues. Per germline, CDR1 ENHRY and CDR2 SYGVKD. The ends lost 1 base at V and 6 bases at J; junction bases unmatched: 6. In DNA form, the CDR3 reads TGTGCCATCAGTGAGTTTGTAGCGGGGGGCTCCGAGCAGTACTTC. Protein: CAISEFVAGGSEQYF.